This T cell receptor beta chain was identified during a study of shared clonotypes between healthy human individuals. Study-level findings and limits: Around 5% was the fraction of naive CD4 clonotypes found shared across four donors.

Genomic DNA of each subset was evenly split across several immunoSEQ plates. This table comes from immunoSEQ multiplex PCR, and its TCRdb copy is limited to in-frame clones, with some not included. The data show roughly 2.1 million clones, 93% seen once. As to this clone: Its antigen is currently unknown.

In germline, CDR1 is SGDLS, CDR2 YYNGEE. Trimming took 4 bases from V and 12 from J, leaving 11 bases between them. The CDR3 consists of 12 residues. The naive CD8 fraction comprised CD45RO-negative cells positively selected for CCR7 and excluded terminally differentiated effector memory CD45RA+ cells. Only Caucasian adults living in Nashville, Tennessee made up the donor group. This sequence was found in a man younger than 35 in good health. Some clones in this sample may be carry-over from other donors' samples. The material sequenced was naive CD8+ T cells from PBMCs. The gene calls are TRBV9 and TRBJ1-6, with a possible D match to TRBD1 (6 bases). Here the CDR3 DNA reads TGTGCCAGCAGCTTTAAACAGGGACCCCTCCACTTT. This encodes CASSFKQGPLHF. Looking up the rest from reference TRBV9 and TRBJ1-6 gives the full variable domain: DSGVTQTPKHLITATGQRVTLRCSPRSGDLSVYWYQQSLDQGLQFLIQYYNGEERAKGNILERFSAQQFPDLHSELNLSSLELGDSALYFCASSFKQGPLHFGNGTRLTVT.